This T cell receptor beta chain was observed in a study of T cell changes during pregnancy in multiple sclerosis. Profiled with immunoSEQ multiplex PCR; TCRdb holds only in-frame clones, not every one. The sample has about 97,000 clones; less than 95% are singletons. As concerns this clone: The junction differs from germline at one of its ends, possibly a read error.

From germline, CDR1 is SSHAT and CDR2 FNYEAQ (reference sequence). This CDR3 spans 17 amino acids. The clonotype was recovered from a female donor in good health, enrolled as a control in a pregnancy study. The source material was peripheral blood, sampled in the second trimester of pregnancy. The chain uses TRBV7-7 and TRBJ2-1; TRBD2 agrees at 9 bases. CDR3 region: CASSSGGGTSTPGEQFF. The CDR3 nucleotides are TGTGCTAGCAGCTCCGGGGGGGGGACTAGCACCCCTGGTGAGCAGTTCTTC.